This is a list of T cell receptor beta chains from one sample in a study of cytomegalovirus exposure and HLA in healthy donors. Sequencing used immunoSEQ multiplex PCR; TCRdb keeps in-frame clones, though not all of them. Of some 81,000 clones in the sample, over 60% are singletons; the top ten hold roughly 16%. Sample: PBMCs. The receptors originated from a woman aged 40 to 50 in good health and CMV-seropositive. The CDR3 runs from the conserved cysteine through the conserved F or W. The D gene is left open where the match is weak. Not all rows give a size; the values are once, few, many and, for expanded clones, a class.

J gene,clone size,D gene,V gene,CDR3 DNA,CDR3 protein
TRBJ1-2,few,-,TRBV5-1,TGCGCCAGCAGCCCGGGGGGGCAGGGACACTATGGCTACACCTTC,CASSPGGQGHYGYTF
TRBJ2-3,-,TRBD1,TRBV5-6,TGTGCCAGCAGCTTGGGGACAGGGGGTGTAGTTGGGCAGTATTTT,CASSLGTGGVVGQYF
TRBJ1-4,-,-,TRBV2,TGTGCCAGCAGTGATTCGCGGGGGGCGAGTAATGAAAAACTGTTTTTT,CASSDSRGASNEKLFF
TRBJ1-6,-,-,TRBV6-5,TGTGCCAGCAGCCCCGGGGGTCTTCGTAATTCACCCCTCCACTTT,CASSPGGLRNSPLHF
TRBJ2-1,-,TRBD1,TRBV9,TGTGCCAGCAGCCCCTTGGGGGACAGAGTAGTGAGTGAGCAGTTCTTC,CASSPLGDRVVSEQFF
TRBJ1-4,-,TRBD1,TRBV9,TGTGCCAGCAGCTCGGACAGGGGTGGTGAAAAACTGTTTTTT,CASSSDRGGEKLFF
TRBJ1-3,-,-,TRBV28,TGTGCCAGCAGCCCCGACAGGATCTCTGGAAACACCATATATTTT,CASSPDRISGNTIYF
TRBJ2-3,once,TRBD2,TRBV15,TGTGCCACCAGCGTCTCGGAGCTAGCGGACGTCACAGATACGCAGTATTTT,CATSVSELADVTDTQYF
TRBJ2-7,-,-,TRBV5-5,TGTGCCAGCAGCTTGCTTTCACAGGTGGAAAGATACGAGCAGTACTTC,CASSLLSQVERYEQYF
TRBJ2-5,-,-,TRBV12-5,TGTGCTAGTGGCCTCACACCGGAGACCCAGTACTTC,CASGLTPETQYF
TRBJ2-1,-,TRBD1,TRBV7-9,TGTGCCAGCAGCCCGGGGACAGGGTTTGATGAGCAGTTCTTC,CASSPGTGFDEQFF
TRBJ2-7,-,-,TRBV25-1,TGTGCCAGCAGTGAATCAGCGCTATACGAGCAGTACTTC,CASSESALYEQYF
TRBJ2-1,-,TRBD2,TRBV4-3,TGCGCCAGCAGCCTACACGGACAGGGAGTGACTAGCGGGGCCGAAAAGCAGTTCTTC,CASSLHGQGVTSGAEKQFF
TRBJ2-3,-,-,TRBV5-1,TGCGCCAGCAGCCTTGAACGGGATACGCAGTATTTT,CASSLERDTQYF
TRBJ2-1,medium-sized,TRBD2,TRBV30,TGTGCCTGGAGTGCGAACAGTCTAGCGGGGGGGACCCACAATGAGCAGTTCTTC,CAWSANSLAGGTHNEQFF